The rows below give T cell receptor beta chains drawn from one sample of a study of monozygotic twins with inflammatory bowel disease. TCRdb re-analyzed the 5' RACE reads; it lists each CDR3 protein once, without DNA. Its listing shows tens of thousands of distinct CDR3 sequences. Sequencing was performed on blood. These receptors were taken from a human donor with ulcerative colitis or Crohn's disease, or a healthy co-twin of an affected twin (not recorded which). The CDR3 runs from the conserved cysteine through the conserved F or W. Fields, in order: V gene, J gene, CDR3 protein.

v_gene: TRBV6-5
j_gene: TRBJ1-2
CDR3aa: CASSLRGGPSYGYTF

v_gene: TRBV12-3/TRBV12-4
j_gene: TRBJ2-3
CDR3aa: CASSPVPGVGTDTQYF

v_gene: TRBV5-1
j_gene: TRBJ1-1
CDR3aa: CASSPDRGLVNTEAFF

v_gene: TRBV19
j_gene: TRBJ1-1
CDR3aa: CASNYRTDTEVFF

v_gene: TRBV7-9
j_gene: TRBJ1-5
CDR3aa: CASSLGGGINQPQHF

v_gene: TRBV5-1
j_gene: TRBJ2-3
CDR3aa: CASSPSWTGEADTQYF

v_gene: TRBV27
j_gene: TRBJ2-7
CDR3aa: CASSSSPATVEQYF

v_gene: TRBV5-8
j_gene: TRBJ2-2
CDR3aa: CASSLGTTTNTGELFF

v_gene: TRBV19
j_gene: TRBJ1-4
CDR3aa: CASSSPMRRVEKLFF

v_gene: TRBV24-1
j_gene: TRBJ2-2
CDR3aa: CATSDSPGQGYSGELFF

v_gene: TRBV7-2
j_gene: TRBJ1-4
CDR3aa: CASQAVEEGAKLFF

v_gene: TRBV10-3
j_gene: TRBJ2-3
CDR3aa: CAISEVGGAGSDTQYF

v_gene: TRBV20-1
j_gene: TRBJ1-2
CDR3aa: CSANGANYGYTF

v_gene: TRBV14
j_gene: TRBJ2-1
CDR3aa: CASSLWTGGSYNEQFF

v_gene: TRBV29-1
j_gene: TRBJ1-2
CDR3aa: CSATTGQGTANYGYTF

v_gene: TRBV7-2
j_gene: TRBJ2-7
CDR3aa: CASSLVTEVQYF

v_gene: TRBV20-1
j_gene: TRBJ2-2
CDR3aa: CSARSGTRTGELFF

v_gene: TRBV3-1
j_gene: TRBJ1-1
CDR3aa: CASSQDVRTGAHPEAFF

v_gene: TRBV5-1
j_gene: TRBJ1-1
CDR3aa: CASGTGDRMNTEAFF

v_gene: TRBV5-1
j_gene: TRBJ2-7
CDR3aa: CASRESGTGNYEQYF

v_gene: TRBV5-1
j_gene: TRBJ1-1
CDR3aa: CASSAQGTEAFF

v_gene: TRBV5-1
j_gene: TRBJ2-1
CDR3aa: CASSLMPAGRSQAYNEQFF

v_gene: TRBV4-1
j_gene: TRBJ1-2
CDR3aa: CASSQDPQYGYTF

v_gene: TRBV5-1
j_gene: TRBJ2-6
CDR3aa: CASSPRQGANSGANVLTF

v_gene: TRBV18
j_gene: TRBJ2-7
CDR3aa: CASSPPVGRVYEQYF

v_gene: TRBV5-8
j_gene: TRBJ1-2
CDR3aa: CASSLAVGGMEYGYTF

v_gene: TRBV7-9
j_gene: TRBJ1-2
CDR3aa: CASSLGVLGYTF

v_gene: TRBV5-1
j_gene: TRBJ2-7
CDR3aa: CASSLVGGAYEQYF

v_gene: TRBV5-4
j_gene: TRBJ1-6
CDR3aa: CASSSPGDQPRNSPLHF

v_gene: TRBV6-5
j_gene: TRBJ1-1
CDR3aa: CASSYGGVNTEAFF

v_gene: TRBV5-1
j_gene: TRBJ2-4
CDR3aa: CASSSGDLPKNIQYF

v_gene: TRBV7-6
j_gene: TRBJ1-1
CDR3aa: CASSVQGRLAEAFF

v_gene: TRBV6-1
j_gene: TRBJ1-1
CDR3aa: CASRTGGLRTEAFF

v_gene: TRBV11-3
j_gene: TRBJ2-7
CDR3aa: CASSSGIAGPYEQYF

v_gene: TRBV20-1
j_gene: TRBJ1-3
CDR3aa: CSGRDLGETNTIYF

v_gene: TRBV5-1
j_gene: TRBJ2-2
CDR3aa: CASSRTVGGELFF

v_gene: TRBV20-1
j_gene: TRBJ2-3
CDR3aa: CSARDGTSGAAYTQYF

v_gene: TRBV15
j_gene: TRBJ2-7
CDR3aa: CATSRGQGGYEQYF

v_gene: TRBV7-6
j_gene: TRBJ2-7
CDR3aa: CASSYGEGEQYF

v_gene: TRBV5-1
j_gene: TRBJ1-1
CDR3aa: CASSEQGVGTEAFF